This is a list of T cell receptor beta chains from one sample in a study of spatial heterogeneity in lung cancer. TCRdb fed the 5' RACE reads into MiXCR, producing one record per CDR3 protein. This sample has 30,000 to 45,000 distinct CDR3 sequences, with approximately 7.2% found just once. The material was PBMCs, obtained at surgery. All receptors derive from a female donor with early-stage non-small cell lung cancer. CDR3s include the opening cysteine and the closing phenylalanine or tryptophan. Fields, in order: clone size, J gene, D gene, V gene, CDR3 DNA, CDR3 protein. A D gene is named only where the DNA matches it firmly. Some rows have no size entry. The others give once, few or many, or a class for an expanded clone.

size: many
J: TRBJ2-7
D: TRBD2
V: TRBV7-2
DNA: TGTGCCAGCAGCTTTAGACTAGCGGGGGACGAGCAGTACTTC
CDR3: CASSFRLAGDEQYF

size: few
J: TRBJ2-1
D: TRBD1
V: TRBV6-2/TRBV6-3
DNA: TGTGCCAGCACCGACGGGGACAGTCGCTACAATGAGCAGTTCTTC
CDR3: CASTDGDSRYNEQFF

size: many
J: TRBJ2-1
D: -
V: TRBV7-2
DNA: TGTGCCAGCAGCTTAAGGGTGACCGGGCTGGCGTTCTTC
CDR3: CASSLRVTGLAFF

size: many
J: TRBJ2-2
D: -
V: TRBV7-2
DNA: TGTGCCAGCAGCCCGTGGGCCGGGGAGCTGTTTTTT
CDR3: CASSPWAGELFF

size: few
J: TRBJ2-1
D: TRBD1
V: TRBV5-1
DNA: TGCGCCAGCAGCCCCGGACAGGGTAGAGGTGAGCAGTTCTTC
CDR3: CASSPGQGRGEQFF

size: -
J: TRBJ2-1
D: -
V: TRBV12-3/TRBV12-4
DNA: TGTGCCGTAGGGGAGACAGTCGCCTACAATGAGCAGTTCTTC
CDR3: CAVGETVAYNEQFF

size: many
J: TRBJ2-3
D: -
V: TRBV5-4
DNA: TGTGCCAGCACCTCACAGGGTACAGATACGCAGTATTTT
CDR3: CASTSQGTDTQYF

size: many
J: TRBJ1-6
D: -
V: TRBV9
DNA: TGTGCCAGCAGCGACAGGTCGAGCTCCTATAATTCACCCCTCCACTTT
CDR3: CASSDRSSSYNSPLHF

size: -
J: TRBJ1-2
D: -
V: TRBV29-1
DNA: TGCAGCGTTGACCGGGGGGGTTATGGCTACACCTTC
CDR3: CSVDRGGYGYTF

size: many
J: TRBJ1-2
D: -
V: TRBV30
DNA: TGTGCCTGGAGTGTAATGGACCTGTGGGGCTACACCTTC
CDR3: CAWSVMDLWGYTF

size: few
J: TRBJ1-6
D: -
V: TRBV2
DNA: TGTGCCAGCATCCTAGACAGGCCTTCACCCCTCCACTTT
CDR3: CASILDRPSPLHF

size: -
J: TRBJ2-6
D: -
V: TRBV5-1
DNA: TGCGCCAGCAGCCTGGCCGCCAGTATCTCTGGGGCCAACGTCCTGACTTTC
CDR3: CASSLAASISGANVLTF

size: few
J: TRBJ1-2
D: -
V: TRBV20-1
DNA: TGCAGTGCTAGAGATTCAGGAGGCGGAGGAGGCTACACCTTC
CDR3: CSARDSGGGGGYTF

size: many
J: TRBJ1-5
D: -
V: TRBV7-6
DNA: TGTGCCAGCAGCTTAGGACCCGGCAATCAGCCCCAGCATTTT
CDR3: CASSLGPGNQPQHF

size: few
J: TRBJ2-1
D: -
V: TRBV5-1
DNA: TGCGCCAGCAGCCCTATACAGGGAATATACAATGAGCAGTTCTTC
CDR3: CASSPIQGIYNEQFF

size: many
J: TRBJ2-3
D: TRBD2
V: TRBV7-9
DNA: TGTGCCAGCAGCTTAGGGACTAGCGGAGATACGCAGTATTTT
CDR3: CASSLGTSGDTQYF

size: -
J: TRBJ2-5
D: -
V: TRBV20-1
DNA: TGCAGTGCCGCGGACTCCCGGACCCAGTACTTC
CDR3: CSAADSRTQYF

size: many
J: TRBJ1-5
D: -
V: TRBV2
DNA: TGTGCCAGCAGCTGGGGGGACAATCAGCCCCAGCATTTT
CDR3: CASSWGDNQPQHF

size: many
J: TRBJ2-2
D: -
V: TRBV10-1
DNA: TGCGCCAGCAGTGAGTCGCAGATCAGGGCCGGGGAGCTGTTTTTT
CDR3: CASSESQIRAGELFF

size: few
J: TRBJ2-6
D: -
V: TRBV12-3/TRBV12-4
DNA: TGTGCCAGCACTCGGATCTCTGGGGCCAACGTCCTGACTTTC
CDR3: CASTRISGANVLTF

size: -
J: TRBJ1-6
D: -
V: TRBV7-2
DNA: TGTGCCAGCAGCGAAACGACAGCCAGTAATACACCCCTCCACTTT
CDR3: CASSETTASNTPLHF

size: many
J: TRBJ2-5
D: -
V: TRBV18
DNA: TGTGCCGGCAGCAGGGATCGAGAGACCCAGTACTTC
CDR3: CAGSRDRETQYF

size: many
J: TRBJ2-5
D: -
V: TRBV10-3
DNA: TGTGCCAGTACCGGGACCAACCAAGAGACCCAGTACTTC
CDR3: CASTGTNQETQYF

size: many
J: TRBJ2-1
D: TRBD2
V: TRBV11-2
DNA: TGTGCCAGCAGCCAGGGACTAGCGGGACCGGACAATGAGCAGTTCTTC
CDR3: CASSQGLAGPDNEQFF

size: many
J: TRBJ2-1
D: TRBD2
V: TRBV5-4
DNA: TGTGCCAGCAGCTTGGGGACTAGCGGTTTCAATGAGCAGTTCTTC
CDR3: CASSLGTSGFNEQFF

size: -
J: TRBJ2-7
D: TRBD1
V: TRBV11-2
DNA: TGTGCCAGCAGCCGGACAGGAACCTACGAGCAGTACTTC
CDR3: CASSRTGTYEQYF

size: many
J: TRBJ2-1
D: TRBD1
V: TRBV5-1
DNA: TGCGCCAGCAGCTTAAGACAGGGGGTCTCCTACAATGAGCAGTTCTTC
CDR3: CASSLRQGVSYNEQFF

size: -
J: TRBJ1-3
D: -
V: TRBV9
DNA: TGTGCCAGCAGCGTAGTACCAGACTCTGGAAACACCATATATTTT
CDR3: CASSVVPDSGNTIYF

size: -
J: TRBJ2-2
D: TRBD2
V: TRBV23-1
DNA: TGCGCCAGCAGTCAGACTAGCGGAGAGGTGAACACCGGGGAGCTGTTTTTT
CDR3: CASSQTSGEVNTGELFF

size: -
J: TRBJ2-7
D: TRBD1
V: TRBV29-1
DNA: TGCAGCGTTGAAGGACAGGGTGTCTACGAGCAGTACTTC
CDR3: CSVEGQGVYEQYF

size: few
J: TRBJ2-7
D: -
V: TRBV5-4
DNA: TGTGCCAGCAGCTTGGACAGTCCTACCTACGAGCAGTACTTC
CDR3: CASSLDSPTYEQYF

size: many
J: TRBJ2-3
D: TRBD1
V: TRBV7-9
DNA: TGTGCCAGCAGCCCACAGGGGGCAAGCACAGATACGCAGTATTTT
CDR3: CASSPQGASTDTQYF

size: few
J: TRBJ2-5
D: TRBD1
V: TRBV11-2
DNA: TGTGCCAGCAGCTCAAACAGGGGAAAGGAGACCCAGTACTTC
CDR3: CASSSNRGKETQYF

size: many
J: TRBJ2-3
D: -
V: TRBV7-7
DNA: TGTGCTAGCAGCACAAACCCAGGAGATACGCAGTATTTT
CDR3: CASSTNPGDTQYF

size: few
J: TRBJ2-2
D: -
V: TRBV11-3
DNA: TGTGCCAGCAGCGTAGGATCCGGGGAGCTGTTTTTT
CDR3: CASSVGSGELFF

size: many
J: TRBJ2-6
D: -
V: TRBV10-3
DNA: TGTGCCATCAGTGAGTCTAAGAACTCTGGGGCCAACGTCCTGACTTTC
CDR3: CAISESKNSGANVLTF

size: many
J: TRBJ1-2
D: TRBD1
V: TRBV5-1
DNA: TGCGCCAGCAGCTCGGACAGGGGGAATGGCTACACCTTC
CDR3: CASSSDRGNGYTF

size: many
J: TRBJ2-7
D: TRBD2
V: TRBV6-2/TRBV6-3
DNA: TGTGCCAGCAGCAAGGCTAGCGGGAGGGCTTCGCACGAGCAGTACTTC
CDR3: CASSKASGRASHEQYF

size: few
J: TRBJ2-5
D: TRBD2
V: TRBV18
DNA: TGTGCCAGCTCACCGGGGGGGACAGAGACCCAGTACTTC
CDR3: CASSPGGTETQYF

size: many
J: TRBJ2-3
D: TRBD1
V: TRBV2
DNA: TGTGCCAGCAGTACCCGGACAGGGGGCACAGATACGCAGTATTTT
CDR3: CASSTRTGGTDTQYF

size: few
J: TRBJ2-1
D: TRBD2
V: TRBV2
DNA: TGTGCCAGCAGTGATAGCGGGGGGAGGAGTGAGCAGTTCTTC
CDR3: CASSDSGGRSEQFF

size: -
J: TRBJ1-1
D: -
V: TRBV5-1
DNA: TGCGCCAGCAGCTTGGGTTGGGGTCTGGGGACTGAAGCTTTCTTT
CDR3: CASSLGWGLGTEAFF

size: -
J: TRBJ1-2
D: -
V: TRBV2
DNA: TGTGCCAGCAGTGGCAGGGATCGCTATGGCTACACCTTC
CDR3: CASSGRDRYGYTF

size: many
J: TRBJ2-5
D: TRBD1
V: TRBV20-1
DNA: TGCAGTGCCCATCCGACAGGGTTGCAAGAGACCCAGTACTTC
CDR3: CSAHPTGLQETQYF